This TCR beta chain was captured in a study of radiation and T cells in renal cell carcinoma (dated by TCRdb to 2020 to 2022). With respect to the entire study: TCR beta sequencing covered approximately 50 samples in total, comprising 25 or so tumors and around 27 peripheral blood samples. A total of roughly 3,900,000 unique CDR3 nucleotide sequences, encoding 2.5 million to 3 million unique CDR3 amino acid sequences, were found across all 53 samples. General conclusions and limits of the study: Because only small tumor regions of roughly 1 g were available, intratumoral heterogeneity was not captured. Irradiated tumors showed higher TCR clonality than controls, with the top 100 clonotypes averaging about 50% of the repertoire versus around 43% in nephrectomy-only tumors. Because the trial had a single-armed design, the trial could not examine how radiation dose or scheduling affected the TCR repertoire. Irradiated tumors contained more dominant CDR3 motifs, and these motifs occupied a larger share of the repertoire than in control tumors.

TCR beta libraries were generated from genomic DNA with the immunoSEQ kit, following the manufacturer's recommendations. For library preparation, a first multiplex PCR was performed with proprietary primers, followed by a second PCR in which unique barcodes were added, and bead cleanups were performed after each round. A kit-provided positive control reaction and a negative control reaction were included in every sample batch. The final libraries were assessed on an Agilent 4200 TapeStation D1000 ScreenTape, pooled by volume, and quantified by qPCR. Sequencing ran on an Illumina NextSeq500 with a MidOutput 150-cycle cartridge, using 156 Read1 and 15 Index1 cycles with kit custom primers. The pooled library was loaded at approximately 1 pM, with an approximately 20% PhiX control spiked in. As for the original processing: The vendor-processed data were analyzed in R, and a clonotype was defined as all T cells that share the same CDR3 nucleotide sequence. In the clone abundance analyses, frequencies were normalized to the 10,000 most abundant clones in each sample. Public T cell clones, averaging fewer than five per sample, were removed before analysis. ImmunoMap was used for dominant motif analysis with the PAM10 matrix, a gap penalty of 30, and a homology threshold of 0.3, and any motif reaching a cumulative frequency of at least 0.01 was considered dominant. TCRdb carries this immuneACCESS record with in-frame sequences only. Its versions omit some clonotypes, under half of them owing to an unresolved V gene in the studies checked, with the rest unexplained. D and trimming come from the DNA, and the V and J calls and clone size come from that table. Counted in this sample were 8,000 to 8,500 clones; 55% to 80% of them appeared once. The ten most abundant clones make up about 20% of the sample.

The time point label on this specimen signifies: tumor resected at nephrectomy. This specimen's treatment or condition label, interpreted: treatment-naive control, cytoreductive nephrectomy. Control tumors came from treatment-naive renal cell carcinoma patients who underwent cytoreductive nephrectomy without prior radiation. Every patient had renal cell carcinoma of clear cell pathology. The control tumors used for TCR sequencing were from several females and fewer than 14 males, were resected between about 2011 and 2014, and had a median patient age of about 54 years (range roughly 40 to 82). The tumors were dissociated mechanically, digested with collagenase/hyaluronidase at 37 degrees C, processed in gentleMACS C tubes, and kept in liquid nitrogen. Genomic DNA for TCR sequencing was prepared using the QIAamp DNA Blood Mini Kit (Qiagen). Only samples passing all quality control checks were included in the analyses.

The CDR3 has 15 amino acids, counting the end cysteine and phenylalanine. Of all the DNA, just the CDR3 is kept, 45 bases in frame from base 1. V is reduced by 6 bases and J by 1 base, leaving a spacing of 13 bases between them. CDR1 and CDR2, per the germline V gene, are SGHTA and FQGNSA. On this clone itself: Its target antigen remains unknown. The input lacks base qualities; no much larger clone sits a single base away.

Sequences were derived from tumor tissue, sampled from a patient whose treatment was nephrectomy without radiotherapy. The rearrangement combines TRBV7-2 with TRBJ2-1; the D gene is not confidently resolved. This TCR derives from a man aged 55 to 69 with renal cell carcinoma. The CDR3: CASRPTGPSYNEQFF. The base sequence is TGTGCCAGCAGACCAACGGGCCCTTCCTACAATGAGCAGTTCTTC.